There are many counts of the clone carrying this TCR beta chain. Its antigen is unknown. This sample's time point: sample taken at primary tumor resection. The input material, whole RNA from tumor, nontumor lung or frozen PBMC, was sequenced unsorted. The length of the CDR3 is 16 residues. CDR1 is SGHKS and CDR2 is YYEKEE in the germline V gene (reference sequence). After removal of 2 bases from V and 3 bases from J, the junction contained 5 bases not matched to a gene. Carried by each TCR cDNA molecule was a unique molecular identifier. TCRdb called the 5' RACE reads again in MiXCR, with one record for every CDR3 protein. The sample holds about 9,200 distinct CDR3 sequences, 5% seen once. The entry originates in a study of spatial heterogeneity in lung cancer. Findings of the study overall: Tumors with more nonsynonymous mutations had more expanded intratumoral alpha and beta TCRs.

Here the sequenced sample was lung tumor tissue, taken at surgery. This chain links TRBV5-5 with TRBJ2-3; 11 nucleotides align to TRBD2. The clonotype was recovered from a female donor with early-stage non-small cell lung cancer. The CDR3 loop reads CASSLSLAGGTDTQYF. Written as DNA, the CDR3 is TGTGCCAGCAGCTTAAGCTTAGCGGGAGGGACAGATACGCAGTATTTT.